These T cell receptor beta chains were read from a single sample in a study of beta chain features in type 1 diabetes. TCRdb's copy holds only in-frame clones and misses some; the assay was immunoSEQ multiplex PCR. The sample holds roughly 290,000 clones, about 15% seen once. Sequencing was done on a sample of naive CD4+ T cells from blood. The receptors were gathered from a man between 18 and 35 years old with type 1 diabetes. The CDR3 runs from the conserved cysteine through the conserved F or W. The order of the fields is V gene, clone size, D gene, J gene, CDR3 protein, CDR3 DNA. D genes are given only for firm matches. Size is omitted from some rows. Given values are once, few, many or a class for expanded clones.

TRBV6-6	NA	NA	TRBJ1-5	CASGLNNQPQHF	TGTGCCAGTGGGCTTAACAATCAGCCCCAGCATTTT
TRBV19	NA	NA	TRBJ2-5	CASRSGRGETQYF	TGTGCCAGTAGGTCGGGCCGGGGAGAGACCCAGTACTTC
TRBV7-2	NA	NA	TRBJ2-3	CASSILGLGDTQYF	TGTGCCAGCAGCATACTGGGGCTAGGAGATACGCAGTATTTT
TRBV4-2	few	NA	TRBJ2-1	CASSQAPRAGYNEQFF	TGTGCCAGCAGCCAAGCGCCGAGGGCCGGTTACAATGAGCAGTTCTTC
TRBV6-6	few	NA	TRBJ2-2	CASSNHWGANTGELFF	TGTGCCAGCAGCAACCATTGGGGCGCGAACACCGGGGAGCTGTTTTTT
TRBV6-4	NA	NA	TRBJ2-3	CASSREENTDTQYF	TGTGCCAGCAGTCGAGAGGAAAACACAGATACGCAGTATTTT
TRBV18	few	NA	TRBJ2-5	CASSEAWQGETQYF	TGTGCCAGCTCAGAAGCATGGCAGGGGGAGACCCAGTACTTC
TRBV27	few	NA	TRBJ2-4	CASSPYYEAKNIQYF	TGTGCCAGCAGTCCGTACTACGAGGCCAAAAACATTCAGTACTTC
TRBV11-2	few	NA	TRBJ1-2	CASSLPSGTSQDGYTF	TGTGCCAGCAGCCTTCCCTCGGGGACAAGTCAGGATGGCTACACCTTC
TRBV7-2	NA	NA	TRBJ2-3	CASSHGTSTDTQYF	TGTGCCAGCAGCCACGGGACTAGCACAGATACGCAGTATTTT
TRBV7-2	NA	NA	TRBJ2-7	CASSSIYEQYF	TGTGCCAGCAGCTCCATCTACGAGCAGTACTTC
TRBV20-1	few	NA	TRBJ2-7	CSGRESYEQYF	TGCAGTGGGCGGGAAAGCTACGAGCAGTACTTC
TRBV29-1	NA	NA	TRBJ1-5	CSVVTHSNQPQHF	TGCAGCGTTGTGACACATAGCAATCAGCCCCAGCATTTT
TRBV9	few	TRBD2	TRBJ2-3	CASSLISGGASTDTQYF	TGTGCCAGCAGCCTCATTAGCGGGGGTGCTAGCACAGATACGCAGTATTTT
TRBV15	few	NA	TRBJ2-3	CATSRDRSLPRTQYF	TGTGCCACCAGCAGAGATCGGTCCCTCCCCCGGACGCAGTATTTT
TRBV13	NA	TRBD2	TRBJ2-7	CASSRPGLASEQYF	TGTGCCAGCTCAAGGCCGGGACTAGCAAGTGAGCAGTACTTC
TRBV5-5	NA	NA	TRBJ2-5	CASSLESVAAQYF	TGTGCCAGCAGCTTGGAAAGTGTGGCGGCCCAGTACTTC
TRBV6-4	NA	NA	TRBJ2-1	CASSAFPSSYNEQFF	TGTGCCAGCAGTGCCTTTCCTTCCTCCTACAATGAGCAGTTCTTC
TRBV2	NA	TRBD2	TRBJ2-5	CASSELAGVGGQYF	TGTGCCAGCAGTGAATTAGCGGGAGTAGGGGGCCAGTACTTC
TRBV4-3	NA	TRBD1	TRBJ1-6	CASSQFRDRAHSPLHF	TGCGCCAGCAGCCAATTCCGGGACAGGGCCCATTCACCCCTCCACTTT
TRBV10-2	NA	TRBD1	TRBJ2-7	CASRTGWDEQYF	TGCGCCAGCCGGACAGGGTGGGACGAGCAGTACTTC
TRBV6-4	NA	NA	TRBJ2-3	CASSEASTTDTQYF	TGTGCCAGCAGTGAAGCATCGACTACAGATACGCAGTATTTT
TRBV6-1	NA	TRBD1	TRBJ1-2	CASSETRQGNGYTF	TGTGCCAGCAGTGAAACGAGACAGGGAAACGGCTACACCTTC
TRBV4-2	NA	TRBD1	TRBJ1-5	CASSQEGTGTNQPQHF	TGTGCCAGCAGCCAGGAGGGGACAGGGACAAATCAGCCCCAGCATTTT
TRBV15	NA	NA	TRBJ2-7	CATGWELGEQYF	TGTGCCACCGGGTGGGAGTTGGGCGAGCAGTACTTC
TRBV27	few	NA	TRBJ1-2	CASSSIQGSYGYTF	TGTGCCAGCAGTTCAATACAGGGATCCTATGGCTACACCTTC